The 12 T cell receptor beta chains given below trace back to one sample, sequenced in a study of T cell clonality in common variable immunodeficiency. Study-wide findings and caveats: Fewer deletions and N-nucleotide insertions were reportedly seen in common variable immunodeficiency TCR beta sequences.

For these TCRs, the target antigens are not known. TCRdb's table, derived via immunoSEQ multiplex PCR, lists solely in-frame clones and lacks some. The sample contains about 19,000 clones, none of them singletons. The specimen was peripheral blood mononuclear cells. All receptors derive from a human donor with common variable immunodeficiency.

There are many counts of this clone. The DNA ends 3 residues before the CDR3 does, and the rest of the CDR3 is filled in from the germline J gene. The chain carries TRBV18 and TRBJ2-3; D is perhaps TRBD1 (6 bases). The CDR3 spans 17 residues. From germline, CDR1 is KGHSH and CDR2 LQKENI. The germline V and J ends were trimmed by 3 bases and 5 bases, with 21 bases remaining between them. CDR3 sequence: CASSPLFGGNLLDTQYF. The DNA read from the CDR3 is TGTGCCAGCTCACCGTTGTTTGGGGGCAATTTACTAGATACG. Filled out from reference TRBV18 and TRBJ2-3, the complete variable domain reads NAGVMQNPRHLVRRRGQEARLRCSPMKGHSHVYWYRQLPEEGLKFMVYLQKENIIDESGMPKERFSAEFPKEGPSILRIQQVVRGDSAAYFCASSPLFGGNLLDTQYFGPGTRLTVL.

A remark on this clone: Coverage ceases 3 residues before the CDR3 finishes, and the germline J gene fills in the end. The chain is built from TRBV2 and TRBJ2-2, with 7 positions matching TRBD1. The trim removed 10 bases at V and 4 bases at J, leaving 9 bases unmatched. The CDR3 totals 14 residues. Germline V gene sequence: CDR1 SNHLY, CDR2 FYNNEI. Partial CDR3 DNA: TGTGCCAACACCCGGGACAGAAGCACCGGGGAG. Its translation: CANTRDRSTGE. The whole CDR3 reads CANTRDRSTGELFF.

Notes on this clone: The CDR3 goes on 3 residues after the read ends, and that part is filled in from the germline J gene. The chain employs TRBV19 and TRBJ1-2; the D is unclear. The V end lost 3 bases, the J end lost 2 bases, and 22 bases lay between the germline ends. The CDR3 has 18 amino acids. CDR1 and CDR2 from the germline V gene are LNHDA and SQIVND (reference sequence). The part of the CDR3 DNA that was read is TGTGCCAGTAGTATTTCGGGTGTGTCCCCGTCGTCAAACTATGGC. As protein: CASSISGVSPSSNYG. The entire CDR3 protein is CASSISGVSPSSNYGYTF.

Note on this clone: The read ends 3 residues shy of where the CDR3 ends; the end is completed using the germline J gene. The chain joins TRBV19 to TRBJ1-5; possibly TRBD1 for D (5 bases). Germline V lookup: CDR1 LNHDA, CDR2 SQIVND (reference sequence). V lost 6 bases and J lost 6, with 12 bases in between. The CDR3 length is 13 residues. The CDR3 bases that were read are TGTGCCAGTAGCCTTTGGGGGGGTCAGCCC. Protein: CASSLWGGQP. The CDR3, in full, reads CASSLWGGQPQHF. The full variable domain, its missing parts supplied by reference TRBV19 and TRBJ1-5, is DGGITQSPKYLFRKEGQNVTLSCEQNLNHDAMYWYRQDPGQGLRLIYYSQIVNDFQKGDIAEGYSVSREKKESFPLTVTSAQKNPTAFYLCASSLWGGQPQHFGDGTRLSIL.

This clone appeared many times. The read halts 3 residues ahead of the CDR3 end, with the missing end drawn from the germline J gene. V is TRBV20-1 and J is TRBJ2-1; TRBD2 aligns across 11 bases. With 3 bases clipped from V and 3 bases from J, the junction kept 7 bases outside the gene matches. The CDR3 length is 16 residues. Germline V gene sequence: CDR1 DFQATT, CDR2 SNEGSKA (reference sequence). The CDR3 here is CSASDPGLADYNEQFF. The CDR3 DNA, read in part, is TGCAGTGCTAGTGACCCGGGACTAGCGGACTACAATGAG.

This clone was detected a few times. The CDR3 is CASSEVEAGWDTGELFF. The CDR3 DNA, read in part, is TGTGCCAGCAGTGAAGTAGAGGCAGGGTGGGACACCGGGGAG. The chain is built from TRBV2 and TRBJ2-2, with D perhaps matching TRBD1 (5 bases). The read ends 3 residues early relative to the CDR3; the germline J gene fills the gap. The V gene's germline CDR1 is SNHLY and CDR2 FYNNEI. This CDR3 is built from 17 residues. Trimming cost V 1 base and J 3 bases, with 15 bases left between them.

This clone came up many times. Sequencing ends 3 residues short of the CDR3 end; the germline J gene provides the rest. This chain links TRBV5-6 with TRBJ2-3; D is ambiguous. The CDR3 runs to 15 residues. CDR1 is SGHDT and CDR2 is YYEEEE in the germline V gene. Trimming removed 1 base from V and 0 bases from J, with 9 bases in between. CDR3 sequence reads: CASSLRPPSTDTQYF. CDR3 DNA (partial): TGTGCCAGCAGCTTGAGGCCACCGAGCACAGATACG. Variable domain in full (rest from reference TRBV5-6 and TRBJ2-3): DAGVTQSPTHLIKTRGQQVTLRCSPKSGHDTVSWYQQALGQGPQFIFQYYEEEERQRGNFPDRFSGHQFPNYSSELNVNALLLGDSALYLCASSLRPPSTDTQYFGPGTRLTVL.

This clone was seen a few times. The read finishes 3 residues shy of the CDR3 end, and the germline J gene is used to complete it. V and J are TRBV19 and TRBJ1-5, with 9 positions matching TRBD1. Germline CDR1 LNHDA, CDR2 SQIVND (reference sequence). J lost 6 bases, V lost 3 bases, and 9 bases had no gene match. The CDR3 spans 16 residues. The CDR3 reads CASSIYRGQGGQPQHF. The sequenced CDR3 bases are TGTGCCAGTAGTATTTACAGGGGACAGGGAGGTCAGCCC.

Regarding this clone: The observed sequence ends 3 residues before the CDR3 terminus, with the missing tail filled in from the germline J gene. The V and J genes are TRBV5-6 and TRBJ1-5, with 8 bases aligning to TRBD1. V lost 4 bases, J lost 6 bases, and 6 bases stayed unmatched. This CDR3 has 14 residues. Per the germline V gene, CDR1 is SGHDT and CDR2 is YYEEEE. The CDR3 loop is CASSPGTGIQPQHF. Partial CDR3 DNA: TGTGCCAGCAGCCCCGGGACAGGAATTCAGCCC.

This clone was observed a handful of times. The CDR3 protein is CASSYLRAGGVETQYF. The sequenced part of the CDR3 DNA is TGTGCCAGCAGTTACCTGCGAGCGGGGGGAGTGGAGACC. The chain uses TRBV6-2 or TRBV6-3 and TRBJ2-5; 9 bases are a match to TRBD2. The CDR3 end falls 3 residues outside the read, so it is completed with the germline J gene. The germline V gene has CDR1 MNHEY and CDR2 SVGEGT. This CDR3 spans 16 amino acids. The junction had 9 bases not matched to a gene; V was cut back by 2 bases and J by 5 bases.

In this sample, this clone turned up a few times. The read terminates 3 residues ahead of where the CDR3 ends, so the germline J gene completes it. V is TRBV19 and J is TRBJ1-2; tentatively, D is TRBD1 (5 bases). Deletions cut 7 bases from V and 2 bases from J, with 14 bases between. The CDR3 covers 14 residues. Per germline, CDR1 LNHDA and CDR2 SQIVND (reference sequence). Partial CDR3 DNA: TGTGCCAGTAAGCAGACAGACAAAAACTATGGC. This translates into CASKQTDKNYG. The CDR3 in its entirety is CASKQTDKNYGYTF.

This clone was found a few times. With the read ending 3 residues before the CDR3 end, the germline J gene is used to fill in that end. The J gene is TRBJ2-5, the V gene TRBV2; TRBD1 aligns across 7 bases. CDR1 SNHLY and CDR2 FYNNEI come from the germline V gene. The CDR3 totals 14 residues. The V and J ends lost 2 bases and 2 bases, in that order; junction bases with no gene match: 2. The CDR3 protein is CASSELGQQETQYF. CDR3 bases read: TGTGCCAGCAGTGAATTGGGACAGCAAGAGACC.